What follows are 26 T cell receptor beta chains derived from one specimen sequenced in a study of blood T cell repertoires in COVID-19 (dated by TCRdb to the early 2020s). The library was prepared using the immunoSEQ multiplex PCR assay. TCRdb mirrors the immuneACCESS table, restricted to in-frame sequences. Some clones are absent from its copies; in checked studies, under half trace to an unresolved V gene, and the reason for the others is unknown. The sample table shows 250,000 to 300,000 clones, and roughly 86% are seen once. Of the sample, approximately 1% is held by the ten largest clones. The source material was PBMCs or T cells enriched from blood (not recorded which). The receptors originated from a woman in her 30s who had recovered from COVID-19.

About this clone itself: In the same sample, other DNA sequences code for this CDR3. This chain uses TRBV5-1 with TRBJ2-3; weak D call: TRBD1 (6 bases). Germline CDR1 is SGHRS and CDR2 is YFSETQ. Between the trimmed V and J ends, which lost 1 base and 2 bases, there was a span of 11 bases. This CDR3 comprises 15 residues. The CDR3 region is CASSLQGPSTDTQYF. The CDR3 DNA reads as TGCGCCAGCAGCTTGCAGGGGCCCTCCACAGATACGCAGTATTTT.

CDR3 in amino acids: CASSFTPYSPLHF. The CDR3 DNA reads TGTGCCAGCAGTTTTACACCTTATTCACCCCTCCACTTT. The J gene is TRBJ1-6, the V gene TRBV28; D is unresolved. This CDR3 is 13 amino acids long. Trimming removed 3 bases at V and 8 bases at J, with 8 bases between. Germline V lookup: CDR1 MDHEN, CDR2 SYDVKM.

The chain uses TRBV7-9 and TRBJ2-7, with 8 nucleotides matching TRBD2. The germline CDR1 and CDR2 sequences are SEHNR and FQNEAQ (reference sequence). This CDR3 comprises 15 residues. V lost 1 base to trimming and J lost 3 bases; unmatched junction nucleotides: 5. The CDR3 sequence: CASSLGAGAHYEQYF. The CDR3 bases are TGTGCCAGCAGCTTAGGAGCGGGAGCCCACTACGAGCAGTACTTC.

CDR3 region: CASSHGGSGSYNEQFF. CDR3 nucleotide sequence: TGTGCCAGCAGTCACGGGGGTAGCGGTTCCTACAATGAGCAGTTCTTC. The chain uses TRBV11-3 and TRBJ2-1; possible D gene TRBD2, 6 bases. The germline CDR1 and CDR2 sequences are SGHNT and YENEEA. CDR3 length: 16 amino acids. Trimming shortened V by 6 bases and J by 1 base, and 16 bases separated the two germline ends.

Points on this clone: One end of the junction fails to match germline, which may point to a read error. This sequence joins TRBV2 and TRBJ1-2, with 8 nucleotides matching TRBD1. Germline-derived CDR1 and CDR2 are SNHLY and FYNNEI. This CDR3 is 19 amino acids long. The CDR3 nucleotides read TGTGCCAGCAGCACTACCTCCGGCAGGGGGCCCTCTAAACCATATGTCTACACCTTC. Its translation: CASSTTSGRGPSKPYVYTF.

V usage is TRBV28 and J usage is TRBJ2-1; weak D call: TRBD1 (5 bases). The CDR3 totals 13 residues. Germline V gene data show CDR1 as MDHEN and CDR2 as SYDVKM. Trimming removed 6 bases from V and 2 bases from J, with 8 bases in between. CDR3 nucleotide sequence: TGTGCCAGCAGCAGGGTGGCCTACAATGAGCAGTTCTTC. Translating gives CASSRVAYNEQFF.

The rearrangement links TRBV29-1 to TRBJ2-7, with D tentatively TRBD1 (6 bases). CDR3 length equals 12 residues. The V end lost 6 bases, the J end lost 3 bases, and 12 bases lay between the germline ends. The V gene's germline CDR1 is SQVTM and CDR2 ANQGSEA. The CDR3 loop is CSVTGQLYEQYF. The CDR3 nucleotides are TGCAGCGTCACGGGACAACTCTACGAGCAGTACTTC.

The chain recombines TRBV7-9 with TRBJ1-4, with D uncertain. Germline V gene lookup returns CDR1 SEHNR and CDR2 FQNEAQ (reference sequence). This CDR3 region has 16 residues. The V gene lost 4 bases and the J gene lost 8 bases, with 20 bases spanning the gap. CDR3 in amino acids: CASSWESQAATEKLFF. The CDR3 DNA reads TGTGCCAGCAGCTGGGAGAGCCAGGCGGCTACCGAAAAACTGTTTTTT.

The rearrangement uses TRBV28 and TRBJ1-5; 9 positions match TRBD1. Losses at the gene ends were 6 bases for V and 2 bases for J; bases not matched to a gene: 11. Germline values: CDR1 MDHEN, CDR2 SYDVKM. This CDR3 is 17 amino acids long. The CDR3 region has the DNA TGTGCCAGCAGCCGCACCCGGGACAGGGCACGCAATCAGCCCCAGCATTTT. Translated: CASSRTRDRARNQPQHF.

V and J are TRBV23-1 and TRBJ2-7, with D maybe TRBD1 (6 bases). TRBV23-1 is an ORF, and what it does is uncertain. The CDR3 loop spans 13 amino acids. V lost 5 bases to trimming and J lost 3 bases, with 11 bases between them. The CDR3: CASSGQTSYEQYF. CDR3 nucleotide sequence: TGCGCCAGCAGTGGACAGACAAGCTACGAGCAGTACTTC.

The chain recombines TRBV20-1 with TRBJ1-1; TRBD1 is a possible D gene (5 bases). This CDR3 contains 11 residues. Germline CDR1 is DFQATT and CDR2 is SNEGSKA (reference sequence). The V end was cut by 4 bases, the J end by 3 bases, with 6 bases between. CDR3 amino acids: CSAKGYTEAFF. The CDR3 nucleotides read TGCAGTGCTAAGGGGTACACTGAAGCTTTCTTT.

In this sample, this clone turned up a few times. The rearrangement joins TRBV2 to TRBJ1-6, with no clear D. CDR3 length equals 15 residues. V lost 0 bases to trimming and J lost 5 bases, with 8 bases between them. Germline V gene data show CDR1 as SNHLY and CDR2 as FYNNEI. In DNA form, the CDR3 reads TGTGCCAGCAGTGAAGCTCGCAGAAATAATTCACCCCTCCACTTT. Translated: CASSEARRNNSPLHF. Full variable domain (outside the CDR3, taken from reference TRBV2 and TRBJ1-6): EPEVTQTPSHQVTQMGQEVILRCVPISNHLYFYWYRQILGQKVEFLVSFYNNEISEKSEIFDDQFSVERPDGSNFTLKIRSTKLEDSAMYFCASSEARRNNSPLHFGNGTRLTVT.

Written as DNA, the CDR3 is TGTGCCAGCAGCCAGTCGAGGGGCACAGATACGCAGTATTTT. Translation gives CASSQSRGTDTQYF. The J gene is TRBJ2-3, the V gene TRBV14; perhaps TRBD2 as D (5 bases). The CDR3 spans 14 residues. V lost 3 bases to trimming and J lost 1 base, with 8 bases between them. Germline lookup yields CDR1 SGHDN and CDR2 FVKESK.

The V call is TRBV10-3, the J call TRBJ1-1; 7 nucleotides align to TRBD1. V dropped 7 bases and J dropped 4; count of bases not matched to a gene: 6. The CDR3 is made up of 13 amino acids. Germline V gives CDR1 ENHRY, CDR2 SYGVKD. The CDR3 DNA reads TGTGCCATCACCCTTGGGACAGCCACTGAAGCTTTCTTT. The encoded protein is CAITLGTATEAFF.

A single count supports this clone. The CDR3 region is CASSPEYRGTYEQYF. In nucleotides, the CDR3 is TGTGCCAGCAGTCCCGAATACCGTGGCACCTACGAGCAGTACTTC. The V gene is TRBV28, the J gene TRBJ2-7; D not certain. The V gene lost 5 bases and the J gene lost 2 bases, with 16 bases spanning the gap. The germline V gene has CDR1 MDHEN and CDR2 SYDVKM. The CDR3 is 15 residues long. The variable domain in full, completed from reference TRBV28 and TRBJ2-7, reads DVKVTQSSRYLVKRTGEKVFLECVQDMDHENMFWYRQDPGLGLRLIYFSYDVKMKEKGDIPEGYSVSREKKERFSLILESASTNQTSMYLCASSPEYRGTYEQYFGPGTRLTVT.

The genes are TRBV4-1 and TRBJ1-1; the D is unclear. In germline, CDR1 is MGHRA, CDR2 YSYEKL. The CDR3 has 18 residues. Trimming took off 4 bases at V and 7 bases at J, with 28 bases between the two ends. Here the CDR3 DNA reads TGCGCCAGCAGCCCGGACTTCACGAGAACTAAATCCCCTCGTGAAGCTTTCTTT. Its translation: CASSPDFTRTKSPREAFF.

The CDR3 is CASSLERGNGYTF. The DNA of the CDR3 is TGTGCCAGCAGCTTAGAGCGAGGGAATGGCTACACCTTC. The chain links TRBV7-2 to TRBJ1-2; D unclear. Deletions cut 1 base from V and 6 bases from J, with 9 bases between. The germline gives CDR1 SGHTA, CDR2 FQGNSA. The length of the CDR3 is 13 residues.

The chain couples TRBV27 to TRBJ2-7; a weak D match, TRBD1 (6 bases). The CDR3 is 13 amino acids. Germline lookup yields CDR1 MNHEY and CDR2 SMNVEV (reference sequence). The V gene lost 6 bases and the J gene lost 4 bases, with 13 bases spanning the gap. The CDR3 sequence: CASRLGHLYEQYF. CDR3 nucleotides: TGTGCCAGCAGGCTGGGACACCTATACGAGCAGTACTTC.

The chain has TRBV7-2 and TRBJ2-3, with 8 bases lining up with TRBD2. This CDR3 has 15 amino acids. The trim removed 5 bases at V and 5 bases at J, leaving 9 bases unmatched. CDR1 is SGHTA and CDR2 is FQGNSA in the germline V gene. In nucleotides, the CDR3 is TGTGCCAGCAGCATGGGACTAGTTGATGGAGATACGCAGTATTTT. This gives the protein CASSMGLVDGDTQYF.

A single count supports this clone. The chain combines TRBV19 with TRBJ2-2, with D hard to call. CDR3 size: 12 residues. V was pared by 9 bases and J by 1 base, with 6 bases between. Germline V CDR1 and CDR2: LNHDA, SQIVND (reference sequence). CDR3 region: CASVRNTGELFF. CDR3 nucleotide sequence: TGTGCCAGCGTTCGGAACACCGGGGAGCTGTTTTTT.

V and J are TRBV19 and TRBJ1-2; the D is unclear. This CDR3 contains 12 residues. V lost 4 bases to trimming and J lost 4 bases, with 7 bases between them. Germline V lookup: CDR1 LNHDA, CDR2 SQIVND (reference sequence). The CDR3 bases are TGTGCCAGTAGTAACAGCATCTATGGCTACACCTTC. It encodes CASSNSIYGYTF.

The rearrangement uses TRBV30 and TRBJ2-1; perhaps TRBD2 as D (7 bases). V was clipped by 5 bases and J by 3 bases, with 17 bases between them. The V gene's germline CDR1 is GTSNPN and CDR2 SVGIG (reference sequence). The CDR3 contains 15 residues. CDR3 sequence reads: CAWGQKGGYYNEQFF. CDR3 DNA: TGTGCCTGGGGGCAAAAGGGGGGGTACTACAATGAGCAGTTCTTC.

Here the CDR3 reads CASSQVGGKQYSYEQYF. CDR3 DNA sequence: TGCGCCAGCAGCCAGGTTGGTGGAAAACAGTACTCCTACGAGCAGTACTTC. The chain couples TRBV4-1 to TRBJ2-7; no definite D call. Germline assignment: CDR1 MGHRA and CDR2 YSYEKL. V gave up 3 bases and J gave up 0 bases, with 18 bases separating them. The CDR3 contains 17 residues.

This clone appeared a single time. This chain uses TRBV9 with TRBJ2-1; TRBD2 agrees at 9 bases. V shed 2 bases and J 5 bases; nucleotides not matched to a gene: 8. The CDR3 length is 16 residues. Germline CDR1 is SGDLS and CDR2 is YYNGEE. CDR3 residues: CASSVGGRVTDNEQFF. The CDR3 nucleotides are TGTGCCAGCAGCGTGGGCGGGAGGGTGACGGACAATGAGCAGTTCTTC.

This clone has a single count. The chain joins TRBV29-1 to TRBJ1-2; 7 positions agree with TRBD1. The CDR3 is 15 residues long. Trimming removed 4 bases from V and 6 bases from J; junction bases left unmatched: 14. Germline V CDR1 and CDR2: SQVTM, ANQGSEA. For the CDR3, the DNA is TGCAGCGTTGTAGACAGGATCTCTCAGGGGGATGGCTACACCTTC. Translation gives CSVVDRISQGDGYTF.

This chain links TRBV5-1 with TRBJ2-1; TRBD2 aligns across 8 bases. In germline, CDR1 is SGHRS, CDR2 YFSETQ. The junction had 8 bases not matched to a gene; V was cut back by 0 bases and J by 9 bases. The CDR3 consists of 15 residues. DNA for the CDR3: TGCGCCAGCAGCTTGGGCCCTGGGACTAGAATTGAGCAGTTCTTC. This sequence encodes CASSLGPGTRIEQFF. Supplemented by reference TRBV5-1 and TRBJ2-1, the full variable domain reads KAGVTQTPRYLIKTRGQQVTLSCSPISGHRSVSWYQQTPGQGLQFLFEYFSETQRNKGNFPGRFSGRQFSNSRSEMNVSTLELGDSALYLCASSLGPGTRIEQFFGPGTRLTVL.